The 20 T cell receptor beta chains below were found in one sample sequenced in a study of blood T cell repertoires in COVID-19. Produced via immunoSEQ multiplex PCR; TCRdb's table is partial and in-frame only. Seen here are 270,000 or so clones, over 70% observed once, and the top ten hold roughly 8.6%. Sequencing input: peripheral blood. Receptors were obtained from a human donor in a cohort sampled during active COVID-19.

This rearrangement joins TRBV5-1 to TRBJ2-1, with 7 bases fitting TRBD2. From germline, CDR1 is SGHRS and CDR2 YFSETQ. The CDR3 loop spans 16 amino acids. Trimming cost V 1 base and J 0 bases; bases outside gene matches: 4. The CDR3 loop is CASSLKGGSSYNEQFF. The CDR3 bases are TGCGCCAGCAGCTTGAAAGGCGGGAGCTCCTACAATGAGCAGTTCTTC.

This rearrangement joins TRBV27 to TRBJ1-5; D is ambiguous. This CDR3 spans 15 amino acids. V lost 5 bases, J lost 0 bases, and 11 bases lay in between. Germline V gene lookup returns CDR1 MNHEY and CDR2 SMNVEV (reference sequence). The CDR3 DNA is TGTGCCAGCAGTCCGGGTCGCCTTAGCAATCAGCCCCAGCATTTT. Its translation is CASSPGRLSNQPQHF.

As DNA, the CDR3 is TGTGCCAGCAGTGAATGGGCAGGCTTTGGCTACACCTTC. This codes for CASSEWAGFGYTF. This chain links TRBV6-1 with TRBJ1-2; D is unclear. CDR1 is MNHNS, CDR2 SASEGT, per germline. Trimming removed 2 bases at V and 7 bases at J, with 11 bases between. There are 13 residues in the CDR3.

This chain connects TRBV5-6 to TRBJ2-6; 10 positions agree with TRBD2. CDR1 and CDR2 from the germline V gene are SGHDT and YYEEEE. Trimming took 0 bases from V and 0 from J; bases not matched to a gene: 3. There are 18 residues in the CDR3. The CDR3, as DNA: TGTGCCAGCAGCTTGGGGACTAGCGGATTCTCTGGGGCCAACGTCCTGACTTTC. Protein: CASSLGTSGFSGANVLTF.

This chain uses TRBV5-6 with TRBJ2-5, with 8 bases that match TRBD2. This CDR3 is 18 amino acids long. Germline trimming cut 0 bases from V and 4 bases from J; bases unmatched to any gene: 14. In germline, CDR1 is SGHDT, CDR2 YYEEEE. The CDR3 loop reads CASSLAIGSGSRGETQYF. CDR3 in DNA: TGTGCCAGCAGCTTGGCCATCGGGAGCGGGAGTAGGGGAGAGACCCAGTACTTC. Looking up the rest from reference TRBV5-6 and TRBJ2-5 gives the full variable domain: DAGVTQSPTHLIKTRGQQVTLRCSPKSGHDTVSWYQQALGQGPQFIFQYYEEEERQRGNFPDRFSGHQFPNYSSELNVNALLLGDSALYLCASSLAIGSGSRGETQYFGPGTRLLVL.

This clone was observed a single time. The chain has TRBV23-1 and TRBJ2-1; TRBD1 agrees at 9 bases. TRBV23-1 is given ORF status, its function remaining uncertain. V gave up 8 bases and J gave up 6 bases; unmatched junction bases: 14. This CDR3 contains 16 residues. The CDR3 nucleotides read TGCGCCAGCCTGAGCCCGGCGGGACAGGGAACCAATGAGCAGTTCTTC. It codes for CASLSPAGQGTNEQFF.

The CDR3 sequence is CASSSAGSWNTEAFF. DNA of the CDR3: TGTGCCAGCAGCTCCGCGGGCAGTTGGAACACTGAAGCTTTCTTT. V usage is TRBV5-4 and J usage is TRBJ1-1; D unclear. The germline V gene has CDR1 SGHNT and CDR2 YYREEE (reference sequence). V gave up 3 bases and J gave up 1 base, with 13 bases separating them. The CDR3 length is 15 residues.

CDR3 nucleotide sequence: TGCGCCAGCAGCTTGGCACCTGGGGCCGGGGGCACTGAAGCTTTCTTT. Protein sequence: CASSLAPGAGGTEAFF. The rearrangement joins TRBV5-1 to TRBJ1-1; D may be TRBD1 (5 bases). The CDR3 extends over 16 amino acids. The germline CDR1 and CDR2 sequences are SGHRS and YFSETQ. Trimming removed 0 bases from V and 4 bases from J, with 16 bases in between.

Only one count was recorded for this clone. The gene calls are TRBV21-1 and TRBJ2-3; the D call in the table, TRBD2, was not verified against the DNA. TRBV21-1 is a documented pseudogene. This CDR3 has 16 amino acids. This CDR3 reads CASSTYLAPGADTQYF. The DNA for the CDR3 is TGTGCCAGCAGCACCTACCTAGCGCCTGGGGCAGATACGCAGTATTTT.

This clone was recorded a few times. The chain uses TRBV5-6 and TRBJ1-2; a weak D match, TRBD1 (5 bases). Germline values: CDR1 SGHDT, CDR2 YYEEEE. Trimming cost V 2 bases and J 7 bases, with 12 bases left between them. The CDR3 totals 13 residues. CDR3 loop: CASSFSDGAGYTF. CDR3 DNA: TGTGCCAGCAGCTTCTCGGATGGGGCTGGCTACACCTTC.

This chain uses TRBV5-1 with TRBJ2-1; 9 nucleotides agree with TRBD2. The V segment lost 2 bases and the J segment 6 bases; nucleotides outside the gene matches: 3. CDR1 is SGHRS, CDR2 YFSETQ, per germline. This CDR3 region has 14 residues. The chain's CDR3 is CASSFSSGTNEQFF. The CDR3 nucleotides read TGCGCCAGCAGCTTCTCTAGCGGGACCAATGAGCAGTTCTTC.

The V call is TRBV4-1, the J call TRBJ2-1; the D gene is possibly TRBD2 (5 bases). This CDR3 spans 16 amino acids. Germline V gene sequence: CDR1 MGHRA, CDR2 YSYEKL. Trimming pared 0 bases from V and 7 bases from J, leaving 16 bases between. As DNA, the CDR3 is TGCGCCAGCAGCCAAGAGGTGGCGGAGCGGAGGAATGAGCAGTTCTTC. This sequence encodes CASSQEVAERRNEQFF.

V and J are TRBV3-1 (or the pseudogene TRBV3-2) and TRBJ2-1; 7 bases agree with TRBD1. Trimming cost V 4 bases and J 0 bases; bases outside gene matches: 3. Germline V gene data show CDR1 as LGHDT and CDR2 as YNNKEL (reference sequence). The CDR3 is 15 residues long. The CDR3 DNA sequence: TGTGCCAGCAGCCGTCGACAGGGCTCCTACAATGAGCAGTTCTTC. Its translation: CASSRRQGSYNEQFF.

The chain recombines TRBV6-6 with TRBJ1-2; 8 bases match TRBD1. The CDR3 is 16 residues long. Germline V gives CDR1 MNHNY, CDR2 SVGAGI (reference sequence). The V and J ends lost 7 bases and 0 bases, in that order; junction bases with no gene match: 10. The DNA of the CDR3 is TGTGCCAGCATCCGAATCAGGGGGCCCACTAACTATGGCTACACCTTC. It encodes CASIRIRGPTNYGYTF.

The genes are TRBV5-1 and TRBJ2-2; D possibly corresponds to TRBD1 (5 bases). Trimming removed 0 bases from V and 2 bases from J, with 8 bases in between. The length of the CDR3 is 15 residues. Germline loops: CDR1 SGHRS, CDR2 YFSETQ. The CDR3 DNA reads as TGCGCCAGCAGCTTGGAGGGGCCTAACACCGGGGAGCTGTTTTTT. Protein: CASSLEGPNTGELFF.

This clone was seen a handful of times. CDR3 sequence reads: CASTTRQGGGGYTF. CDR3 nucleotide sequence: TGCGCCAGCACCACCCGACAGGGAGGTGGTGGCTACACCTTC. The chain recombines TRBV5-1 with TRBJ1-2, with 7 bases aligning to TRBD1. With 6 bases clipped from V and 7 bases from J, the junction kept 12 bases outside the gene matches. Looked up from germline, CDR1 is SGHRS and CDR2 is YFSETQ. This CDR3 comprises 14 residues. Looking up the rest from reference TRBV5-1 and TRBJ1-2 gives the full variable domain: KAGVTQTPRYLIKTRGQQVTLSCSPISGHRSVSWYQQTPGQGLQFLFEYFSETQRNKGNFPGRFSGRQFSNSRSEMNVSTLELGDSALYLCASTTRQGGGGYTFGSGTRLTVV.

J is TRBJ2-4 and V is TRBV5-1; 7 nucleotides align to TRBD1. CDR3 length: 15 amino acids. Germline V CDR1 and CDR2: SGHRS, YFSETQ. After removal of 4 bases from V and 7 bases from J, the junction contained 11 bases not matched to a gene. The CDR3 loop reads CASSPETGQVNIQYF. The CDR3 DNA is TGCGCCAGCAGCCCCGAGACAGGGCAGGTGAACATTCAGTACTTC.

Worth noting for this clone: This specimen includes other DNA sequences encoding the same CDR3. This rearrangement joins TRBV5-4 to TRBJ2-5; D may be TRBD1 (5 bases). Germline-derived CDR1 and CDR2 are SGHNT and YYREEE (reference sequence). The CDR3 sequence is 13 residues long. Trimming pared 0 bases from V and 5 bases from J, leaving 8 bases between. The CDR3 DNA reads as TGTGCCAGCAGCTTGGGTCAGGGTGAGACCCAGTACTTC. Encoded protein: CASSLGQGETQYF.

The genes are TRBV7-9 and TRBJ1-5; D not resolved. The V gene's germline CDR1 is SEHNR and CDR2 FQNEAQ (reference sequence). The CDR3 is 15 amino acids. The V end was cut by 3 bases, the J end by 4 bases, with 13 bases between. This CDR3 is CASSLGSTPNQPQHF. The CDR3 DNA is TGTGCCAGCAGCTTGGGCTCGACACCTAATCAGCCCCAGCATTTT. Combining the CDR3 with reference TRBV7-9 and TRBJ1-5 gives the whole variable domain DTGVSQNPRHKITKRGQNVTFRCDPISEHNRLYWYRQTLGQGPEFLTYFQNEAQLEKSRLLSDRFSAERPKGSFSTLEIQRTEQGDSAMYLCASSLGSTPNQPQHFGDGTRLSIL.

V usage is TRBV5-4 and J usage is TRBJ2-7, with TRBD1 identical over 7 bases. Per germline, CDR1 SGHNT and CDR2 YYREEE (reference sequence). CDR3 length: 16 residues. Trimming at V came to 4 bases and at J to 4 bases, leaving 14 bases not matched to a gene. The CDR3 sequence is CASSTGQSRTPYEQYF. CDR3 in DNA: TGTGCCAGCAGCACGGGACAGAGCCGCACGCCGTACGAGCAGTACTTC.